This is a list of T cell receptor beta chains from one sample in a study of blood T cell repertoires in COVID-19. This table comes from immunoSEQ multiplex PCR, and its TCRdb copy is limited to in-frame clones, with some not included. The sample consists of a few hundred thousand clones, more than 75% of them appearing once. The sequencing sample was made of PBMCs or T cells enriched from blood (not recorded which). Source of these receptors: a woman aged 50 to 60 who had been exposed to COVID-19. Both conserved end residues are part of each CDR3. Size is stated for part of the rows, as once, few or many counts, or as a class when the clone is expanded.

abundance | j_gene | v_gene | len | CDR3aa
- | TRBJ1-6 | TRBV6-5 | 13 | CASRGVFNSPLHF
- | TRBJ1-1 | TRBV19 | 14 | CASRISGVPTEAFF
- | TRBJ2-7 | TRBV5-3 | 14 | CARSFRTSGDEQYF
- | TRBJ1-4 | TRBV28 | 15 | CASSAYRGHNEKLFF
- | TRBJ2-5 | TRBV14 | 14 | CASSPTTGMETQYF
- | TRBJ1-4 | TRBV5-1 | 14 | CASSLDRVDEKLFF
- | TRBJ1-1 | TRBV9 | 15 | CASSQTGGMNTEAFF
- | TRBJ1-5 | TRBV7-2 | 15 | CASSLRGGRNQPQHF
- | TRBJ1-5 | TRBV7-8 | 16 | CASSPQAGVGSRPQHF
few | TRBJ2-7 | TRBV13 | 13 | CASSPGHLYEQYF
- | TRBJ2-2 | TRBV6-5 | 15 | CASSALGGGTGELFF
- | TRBJ2-2 | TRBV9 | 17 | CASSVAGGTLQTGELFF
once | TRBJ2-3 | TRBV7-2 | 14 | CASSRYLGADTQYF
- | TRBJ2-5 | TRBV24-1 | 15 | CATSDPISNQETQYF
- | TRBJ2-3 | TRBV9 | 13 | CASSDGPTDTQYF
few | TRBJ2-5 | TRBV4-2 | 16 | CASSSQIGGGGETQYF
- | TRBJ1-2 | TRBV11-2 | 13 | CASSSTGPYGYTF
- | TRBJ2-4 | TRBV10-2 | 15 | CASSGPKTGSNIQYF
- | TRBJ2-1 | TRBV29-1 | 15 | CSHLGNPGQGDEQFF
few | TRBJ2-7 | TRBV30 | 16 | CAWSVRKGTLSVEQYF
- | TRBJ2-7 | TRBV5-6 | 14 | CASSASPASYEQYF
- | TRBJ1-1 | TRBV28 | 15 | CASRPQGTGNTEAFF
- | TRBJ1-6 | TRBV28 | 17 | CASSVRTGREYNSPLHF
few | TRBJ2-3 | TRBV5-1 | 15 | CASNLQGAIADTQYF